One and the same sample provided the 28 T cell receptor beta chains below, sequenced in a study of T cells in Graves' hyperthyroidism and ophthalmopathy (dated by TCRdb to the late 2010s). The library was obtained by multiplex PCR. Sequencing was performed on an Illumina HiSeq 2000. The TCR beta CDR3 regions were amplified from RNA transcripts. For the first round of RT-PCR on the TCR CDR3, the HTBI primer set was used together with the Qiagen OneStep RT-PCR kit. TCRdb passed the public sequencing reads through fastp at Q25 and MiXCR, retaining productive beta sequences. Each CDR3 protein gets just one entry, which takes the most common genes and DNA from the rows behind it. In this sample the table shows under 400,000 distinct CDR3 sequences, approximately 16% of which occur a single time. In total, the top ten clones hold around a third of the sample. Sequencing input: blood. These receptors all come from a man younger than 45 with Graves' hyperthyroidism.

This clonotype was seen many times. The chain couples TRBV6-1 to TRBJ2-5; 10 bases are shared with TRBD1. The germline gives CDR1 MNHNS, CDR2 SASEGT. The CDR3 totals 14 residues. Trimming removed 6 bases from V and 7 bases from J; junction bases left unmatched: 8. Here the CDR3 reads CASSPSRQGATQYF. The CDR3 DNA follows: TGTGCCAGCAGCCCCTCCCGACAGGGGGCGACCCAGTACTTC.

At least ten counts were recorded for this clonotype. V is TRBV11-2 and J is TRBJ2-7, with 7 positions matching TRBD1. CDR3 size: 15 residues. Germline CDR1 is SGHAT and CDR2 is FQNNGV. J lost 0 bases, V lost 2 bases, and 4 bases had no gene match. As DNA, the CDR3 is TGTGCCAGCAGCTTAAACAGGGGAACCTCCTACGAGCAGTACTTC. This translates into CASSLNRGTSYEQYF.

This clonotype was seen at least ten times. V gene TRBV18 combines with J gene TRBJ2-1, with D unresolved. Germline V lookup: CDR1 KGHSH, CDR2 LQKENI. The CDR3 totals 13 residues. V was clipped by 2 bases and J by 15 bases, with 17 bases between them. This CDR3 is CASSPSVAAAWFF. The CDR3 nucleotides read TGTGCCAGCTCACCATCGGTAGCCGCTGCATGGTTCTTC.

This clonotype was detected ten times or more. This rearrangement joins TRBV19 to TRBJ1-1, with a possible D match to TRBD1 (5 bases). V was shortened by 1 base and J by 5 bases, with 14 bases between the two germline ends. Germline lookup yields CDR1 LNHDA and CDR2 SQIVND (reference sequence). The CDR3 is made up of 15 amino acids. CDR3 DNA sequence: TGTGCCAGTAGTATAGGGCAGGGTCGAGGAACTGAAGCTTTCTTT. Translation gives CASSIGQGRGTEAFF.

The chain recombines TRBV19 with TRBJ2-1, with D possibly matching TRBD2 (6 bases). The CDR3 covers 14 residues. CDR1 LNHDA and CDR2 SQIVND come from the germline V gene (reference sequence). Trimming removed 10 bases at V and 2 bases at J, with 15 bases between. The CDR3 DNA reads as TGTGCCACCCCCGGAGGGGCCACCTACAATGAGCAGTTCTTC. Translating gives CATPGGATYNEQFF.

The chain uses TRBV7-9 and TRBJ1-6, with D perhaps matching TRBD1 (5 bases). V gave up 4 bases and J gave up 10 bases, with 11 bases separating them. The CDR3 sequence is 13 residues long. Germline loops: CDR1 SEHNR, CDR2 FQNEAQ (reference sequence). CDR3 sequence (DNA): TGTGCCAGCAGCTCCCAGGGAAGCTCACCCCTCCACTTT. Residues: CASSSQGSSPLHF.

This clonotype appeared a few times. V and J are TRBV18 and TRBJ2-5, with a tentative D call TRBD2 (6 bases). With 0 bases removed from V and 5 bases from J, the gap between germline ends came to 13 bases. This CDR3 comprises 15 residues. The germline V gene encodes CDR1 KGHSH and CDR2 LQKENI. CDR3 sequence reads: CASSPPGLGRETQYF. The CDR3, as DNA: TGTGCCAGCTCACCACCGGGACTGGGCCGGGAGACCCAGTACTTC.

About this clonotype: This may stem from a read error, because a much larger clone lies one nucleotide away. The chain recombines TRBV12-3 or TRBV12-4 with TRBJ2-3, with a tentative D call TRBD1 (5 bases). This CDR3 is built from 14 residues. Written as DNA, the CDR3 is TGTGCCAGCAGTTTCGTGTCACGCACAGGTACGCAGTATTTT. It specifies CASSFVSRTGTQYF.

This clonotype is labeled as medium-sized. CDR3 sequence: CASSTQGISSPLHF. In DNA, the CDR3 is TGTGCCAGCAGCACTCAGGGGATATCGTCACCCCTCCACTTT. J is TRBJ1-6 and V is TRBV2; D may be TRBD1 (6 bases). V lost 6 bases to trimming and J lost 10 bases, with 16 bases between them. Looked up from germline, CDR1 is SNHLY and CDR2 is FYNNEI. The CDR3 spans 14 residues. Complete variable domain (other parts from reference TRBV2 and TRBJ1-6): EPEVTQTPSHQVTQMGQEVILRCVPISNHLYFYWYRQILGQKVEFLVSFYNNEISEKSEIFDDQFSVERPDGSNFTLKIRSTKLEDSAMYFCASSTQGISSPLHFGNGTRLTVT.

This chain uses TRBV11-2 with TRBJ1-4, with D perhaps TRBD1 (5 bases). Trimming cost V 1 base and J 1 base, with 13 bases left between them. The CDR3 has 17 residues. Germline CDR1 reads SGHAT; CDR2 reads FQNNGV. CDR3 sequence (DNA): TGTGCCAGCAGCTTAGTCCAGGGAAAGTTAACTAATGAAAAACTGTTTTTT. It encodes CASSLVQGKLTNEKLFF.

This clonotype occurred many times. V is TRBV28 and J is TRBJ1-5; D is unresolved. The V end was cut by 3 bases, the J end by 6 bases, with 9 bases between. The CDR3 extends over 13 amino acids. Looked up from germline, CDR1 is MDHEN and CDR2 is SYDVKM. In DNA, the CDR3 is TGTGCCAGCAGTTTTATAGAGGGTCAGCCCCAGCATTTT. Its translation: CASSFIEGQPQHF.

This clonotype was seen ten or more times. The rearrangement uses TRBV6-1 and TRBJ2-5, with 8 nucleotides matching TRBD2. V gave up 5 bases and J gave up 5 bases; unmatched junction bases: 13. CDR1 is MNHNS and CDR2 is SASEGT in the germline V gene. CDR3 size: 16 residues. This CDR3 reads CASSYALASGLETQYF. The CDR3 DNA reads as TGTGCCAGCAGTTACGCCTTGGCTAGCGGGCTGGAGACCCAGTACTTC.

This clonotype was seen many times. The chain is built from TRBV5-1 and TRBJ2-1; D gene ambiguous. The CDR3 contains 14 residues. V lost 0 bases, J lost 4 bases, and 8 bases lay in between. Germline CDR1 SGHRS, CDR2 YFSETQ. The CDR3 coding sequence is TGCGCCAGCAGCTTGGGGGAAATTTACAATGAGCAGTTCTTC. It yields the protein CASSLGEIYNEQFF.

With regard to this clonotype: This may stem from a read error, because a much larger clone lies one nucleotide away. CDR3 sequence (DNA): TGCAGCGGAAGTGAGGGGGGCACTGAAGCTTTCTTT. Translating gives CSGSEGGTEAFF. The V and J genes are TRBV29-1 and TRBJ1-1; D might be TRBD1 (6 bases). CDR3 length: 12 residues. CDR1 and CDR2 (germline): SQVTM, ANQGSEA. Trimming stripped 7 bases from V and 4 bases from J, with 13 bases between.

This clonotype was seen at least ten times. This sequence joins TRBV7-9 and TRBJ2-7; 7 bases match TRBD2. Looked up from germline, CDR1 is SEHNR and CDR2 is FQNEAQ (reference sequence). CDR3 length equals 14 residues. Unmatched junction bases numbered 8, after V lost 5 bases and J lost 4 bases. The CDR3 DNA reads TGTGCCAGCAGCCCCACCCCTAGCGGATACGAGCAGTACTTC. Translation gives CASSPTPSGYEQYF.

This clonotype was counted at least ten times. The V call is TRBV12-3 or TRBV12-4, the J call TRBJ1-6, with D perhaps matching TRBD1 (6 bases). The ends were cut back, 0 bases at V and 7 bases at J, with 10 bases in the middle. This CDR3 is built from 15 residues. The CDR3, as DNA: TGTGCCAGCAGTTTAGCGCGGGGGGCGAATTCACCCCTCCACTTT. Translation: CASSLARGANSPLHF.

V is TRBV5-4 and J is TRBJ1-2, with D unresolved. The CDR3 has 15 amino acids. Trimming cost V 2 bases and J 3 bases, with 14 bases left between them. Germline CDR1 reads SGHNT; CDR2 reads YYREEE (reference sequence). The CDR3 coding sequence is TGTGCCAGCAGCTTCCGGGAAAGATTCTACTATGGCTACACCTTC. Its protein product is CASSFRERFYYGYTF.

The chain couples TRBV4-1 to TRBJ1-2; 10 bases line up with TRBD1. The CDR3 sequence is 14 residues long. V lost 0 bases, J lost 8 bases, and 3 bases stayed unmatched. Germline values: CDR1 MGHRA, CDR2 YSYEKL. The CDR3 DNA follows: TGCGCCAGCAGCCAAGAACCGGGACAGGGGGGCTACACCTTC. Residues: CASSQEPGQGGYTF.

This chain joins TRBV5-5 and TRBJ2-3; 10 nucleotides agree with TRBD2. The CDR3 consists of 18 residues. J gave up 5 bases and V 5 bases, and 17 bases lay outside the gene matches. The germline V gene encodes CDR1 SGHKS and CDR2 YYEKEE (reference sequence). The CDR3 loop reads CASSQEVASGSLGDTQYF. The CDR3 DNA reads TGTGCCAGCAGTCAAGAGGTGGCTAGCGGGAGTCTCGGAGATACGCAGTATTTT.

This clonotype has only a few counts. The CDR3, as DNA: TGTGCCACCTCCGGTCGGGACCCAAAGAGCAATCAGCCCCAGCATTTT. This encodes CATSGRDPKSNQPQHF. The chain carries TRBV15 and TRBJ1-5; possibly TRBD1 for D (5 bases). Per the germline V gene, CDR1 is LNHNV and CDR2 is YYDKDF (reference sequence). V lost 8 bases to trimming and J lost 1 base, with 18 bases between them. The CDR3 is 16 residues long. Variable domain in full (rest from reference TRBV15 and TRBJ1-5): DAMVIQNPRYQVTQFGKPVTLSCSQTLNHNVMYWYQQKSSQAPKLLFHYYDKDFNNEADTPDNFQSRRPNTSFCFLDIRSPGLGDTAMYLCATSGRDPKSNQPQHFGDGTRLSIL.

This clonotype came up many times. The CDR3 DNA sequence: TGCGCCAGCAGCTTGGTAGCGGGAGCCTACAATGAGCAGTTCTTC. Protein: CASSLVAGAYNEQFF. This chain uses TRBV5-1 with TRBJ2-1; 9 bases align to TRBD2. This CDR3 contains 15 residues. The germline V gene encodes CDR1 SGHRS and CDR2 YFSETQ. The V segment lost 0 bases and the J segment 2 bases; nucleotides outside the gene matches: 0. The full variable domain, rest sourced from reference TRBV5-1 and TRBJ2-1, is KAGVTQTPRYLIKTRGQQVTLSCSPISGHRSVSWYQQTPGQGLQFLFEYFSETQRNKGNFPGRFSGRQFSNSRSEMNVSTLELGDSALYLCASSLVAGAYNEQFFGPGTRLTVL.

This clonotype came up many times. The chain is built from TRBV29-1 and TRBJ2-7, with D uncertain. V gave up 0 bases and J gave up 6 bases, with 9 bases separating them. The CDR3 spans 12 residues. Germline V gene sequence: CDR1 SQVTM, CDR2 ANQGSEA. CDR3: CSVEDRPGEQYF. In nucleotides, the CDR3 is TGCAGCGTTGAAGATCGCCCAGGCGAGCAGTACTTC.

This sequence joins TRBV5-1 and TRBJ2-5; TRBD1 might be the D (6 bases). The V and J ends lost 4 bases and 5 bases respectively, with 21 bases between them. There are 16 residues in the CDR3. CDR1 is SGHRS and CDR2 is YFSETQ in the germline V gene. CDR3 nucleotides: TGCGCCAGCAGCGGGGGCCGGGGCATCGTTAGGGAGACCCAGTACTTC. This sequence encodes CASSGGRGIVRETQYF.

This clonotype was observed a few times. The genes are TRBV24-1 and TRBJ1-3; D not certain. The CDR3 totals 11 residues. Looked up from germline, CDR1 is KGHDR and CDR2 is SFDVKD. CDR3 sequence: CAYRRRNTIYF. CDR3 nucleotide sequence: TGTGCTTACCGACGGAGAAACACCATATATTTT.

This clonotype was observed at least ten times. This chain joins TRBV7-2 and TRBJ2-7; possibly TRBD1 or TRBD2 for D (5 bases each). The V gene's germline CDR1 is SGHTA and CDR2 FQGNSA. V was clipped by 5 bases and J by 6 bases, with 20 bases between them. The CDR3 has 15 amino acids. This CDR3 is CASSPMRGVLGEQYF. For the CDR3, the DNA is TGTGCCAGCAGCCCCATGAGAGGGGTGCTGGGCGAGCAGTACTTC.

There are many counts of this clonotype. This chain uses TRBV28 with TRBJ2-4, with 9 bases fitting TRBD1. This CDR3 has 17 residues. After removal of 7 bases from V and 1 base from J, the junction contained 11 bases not matched to a gene. The V gene's germline CDR1 is MDHEN and CDR2 SYDVKM. Written as DNA, the CDR3 is TGTGCCAGCACCAGCGGGACAGGGATTTTGGCCAAAAACATTCAGTACTTC. Translation: CASTSGTGILAKNIQYF.

This clonotype was found a few times. The chain recombines TRBV7-2 with TRBJ1-5, with D perhaps TRBD1 (5 bases). Germline CDR1 SGHTA, CDR2 FQGNSA. V was clipped by 4 bases and J by 6 bases, with 19 bases between them. CDR3 length equals 16 residues. The CDR3 sequence: CASSSQGGAQGQPQHF. DNA of the CDR3: TGTGCCAGCAGCTCGCAAGGAGGGGCGCAGGGTCAGCCCCAGCATTTT.

The gene calls are TRBV20-1 and TRBJ2-4; TRBD2 is a possible D gene (5 bases). Germline V gives CDR1 DFQATT, CDR2 SNEGSKA (reference sequence). CDR3 length: 15 residues. Between the trimmed V and J ends, which lost 3 bases and 7 bases, there was a span of 19 bases. Here the CDR3 DNA reads TGCAGTGCTAGGGGCCCTGTTCCAAGGGAGAACATTCAGTACTTC. Encoded protein: CSARGPVPRENIQYF.